One and the same sample provided the 32 T cell receptor beta chains below, sequenced in a study of T cell responses to AZD1222 COVID-19 vaccine. Repertoires were generated with immunoSEQ multiplex PCR, while TCRdb's copy carries only in-frame clones and drops some. The sample contains fewer than 180,000 clones, less than 95% of which appear only once. Specimen: peripheral blood, collected on day 0 of AZD1222 vaccination. The receptors come from an adult in good health.

The rearrangement uses TRBV3-1 (or the pseudogene TRBV3-2) and TRBJ2-5, with a possible D match to TRBD2 (6 bases). Germline loops: CDR1 LGHDT, CDR2 YNNKEL (reference sequence). The CDR3 extends over 12 amino acids. Trimming cost V 4 bases and J 9 bases, with 12 bases left between them. The CDR3 loop is CASSLPGEAQYF. CDR3 DNA: TGTGCCAGCAGCCTACCCGGGGAGGCCCAGTACTTC.

The chain carries TRBV5-1 and TRBJ2-1; D not certain. CDR1 is SGHRS, CDR2 YFSETQ, per germline. This CDR3 has 15 amino acids. V gave up 4 bases and J gave up 0 bases, with 11 bases separating them. CDR3 coding DNA: TGCGCCAGCAGCGGACGCGAAAGCTCCTACAATGAGCAGTTCTTC. Amino acids: CASSGRESSYNEQFF. Drawing the rest from reference TRBV5-1 and TRBJ2-1, the complete variable domain is KAGVTQTPRYLIKTRGQQVTLSCSPISGHRSVSWYQQTPGQGLQFLFEYFSETQRNKGNFPGRFSGRQFSNSRSEMNVSTLELGDSALYLCASSGRESSYNEQFFGPGTRLTVL.

This clone showed up just once. The rearrangement links TRBV7-9 to TRBJ2-6, with no clear D. Trimming pared 8 bases from V and 0 bases from J, leaving 5 bases between. Per the germline V gene, CDR1 is SEHNR and CDR2 is FQNEAQ (reference sequence). The CDR3 runs 13 residues. In DNA form, the CDR3 reads TGTGCCAGCTTTCTCTCTGGGGCCAACGTCCTGACTTTC. Protein product: CASFLSGANVLTF.

V gene TRBV4-2 combines with J gene TRBJ1-6; 11 positions match TRBD1. There are 15 residues in the CDR3. Per the germline V gene, CDR1 is LGHNA and CDR2 is YNFKEQ. Trimming removed 4 bases from V and 8 bases from J; junction bases left unmatched: 4. The CDR3 loop reads CASSPRTGGDSPLHF. The CDR3 DNA reads TGTGCCAGCAGCCCGAGGACAGGGGGCGATTCACCCCTCCACTTT.

This chain joins TRBV5-4 and TRBJ2-2; D perhaps matches TRBD1 (5 bases). The CDR3 runs to 15 residues. Between the trimmed V and J ends, which lost 6 bases and 1 base, there was a span of 13 bases. Per the germline V gene, CDR1 is SGHNT and CDR2 is YYREEE (reference sequence). The CDR3 coding sequence is TGTGCCAGCAACCAGTGGGGCCTGAACACCGGGGAGCTGTTTTTT. This translates into CASNQWGLNTGELFF.

The rearrangement uses TRBV12-3 or TRBV12-4 and TRBJ2-2; D is perhaps TRBD1 or TRBD2 (5 bases each). This CDR3 region has 13 residues. Trimming removed 3 bases at V and 6 bases at J, with 8 bases between. The CDR3 nucleotides read TGTGCCAGCAGTTTTGAGGGGCCCGGGGAGCTGTTTTTT. Translating gives CASSFEGPGELFF.

This chain uses TRBV9 with TRBJ2-5, with D perhaps TRBD2 (6 bases). The germline V gene has CDR1 SGDLS and CDR2 YYNGEE. Trimming cost V 4 bases and J 1 base, with 14 bases left between them. CDR3 length: 15 amino acids. CDR3 coding DNA: TGTGCCAGCAGCCCCGGGAGATGGGGCCAAGAGACCCAGTACTTC. Translation gives CASSPGRWGQETQYF. The full variable domain, with the rest looked up from reference TRBV9 and TRBJ2-5, is DSGVTQTPKHLITATGQRVTLRCSPRSGDLSVYWYQQSLDQGLQFLIQYYNGEERAKGNILERFSAQQFPDLHSELNLSSLELGDSALYFCASSPGRWGQETQYFGPGTRLLVL.

This chain links TRBV2 with TRBJ2-1, with 13 nucleotides matching TRBD2. The trim removed 5 bases at V and 9 bases at J, leaving 10 bases unmatched. Germline V gives CDR1 SNHLY, CDR2 FYNNEI. The CDR3 consists of 16 residues. CDR3 nucleotides: TGTGCCAGCAGTAAGAAAACTAGCGGGGGGGCGAGTGAGCAGTTCTTC. It codes for CASSKKTSGGASEQFF.

The chain combines TRBV28 with TRBJ2-1, with 7 positions matching TRBD2. CDR1 and CDR2 from the germline V gene are MDHEN and SYDVKM. With 8 bases clipped from V and 8 bases from J, the junction kept 12 bases outside the gene matches. The CDR3 totals 14 residues. DNA for the CDR3: TGTGCCAGCGGGGGGGACCGCCGGGGCCATGAGCAGTTCTTC. This codes for CASGGDRRGHEQFF.

This CDR3 reads CACRIEGLYGYTF. CDR3 sequence (DNA): TGTGCCTGCCGGATAGAGGGACTCTATGGCTACACCTTC. V usage is TRBV30 and J usage is TRBJ1-2; D is possibly TRBD1 (5 bases). Germline lookup yields CDR1 GTSNPN and CDR2 SVGIG (reference sequence). The CDR3 totals 13 residues. V lost 6 bases, J lost 4 bases, and 15 bases lay in between.

The rearrangement uses TRBV7-3 and TRBJ2-2; 9 bases fit TRBD1. The CDR3 is made up of 15 amino acids. Per germline, CDR1 SGHTA and CDR2 FQGTGA. V dropped 6 bases and J dropped 6; count of bases not matched to a gene: 8. The CDR3 nucleotides read TGTGCCAGCAGTTCGACAGGGGGAGGGGCCGGGGAGCTGTTTTTT. Amino acids: CASSSTGGGAGELFF.

This clone appeared a single time. The chain couples TRBV28 to TRBJ2-7, with a tentative D call TRBD2 (5 bases). V dropped 6 bases and J dropped 7 bases, with 10 bases sitting between them. The germline V gene has CDR1 MDHEN and CDR2 SYDVKM. The CDR3 is 11 residues long. Here the CDR3 DNA reads TGTGCCAGCAGCTCCCGCGGGGAGCAGTACGTC. Encoded protein: CASSSRGEQYV.

This clone was seen just once. The chain carries TRBV5-1 and TRBJ1-1; no clear D gene. CDR1 and CDR2 (germline): SGHRS, YFSETQ. Trimming cost V 0 bases and J 1 base, with 4 bases left between them. The CDR3 has 13 residues. The CDR3 bases are TGCGCCAGCAGCTTGGGGGAGAACACTGAAGCTTTCTTT. Residues: CASSLGENTEAFF.

The chain employs TRBV6-5 and TRBJ1-2; TRBD1 is a possible D gene (6 bases). The CDR3 length is 15 residues. Germline V gene data show CDR1 as MNHEY and CDR2 as SVGAGI. V was trimmed by 2 bases and J by 0 bases, leaving 10 bases between them. In DNA form, the CDR3 reads TGTGCCAGCAGTTACGGGGCAGGGGCTAACTATGGCTACACCTTC. Translation: CASSYGAGANYGYTF.

V gene TRBV19 combines with J gene TRBJ1-1, with 7 nucleotides matching TRBD1. CDR3 length: 15 amino acids. The germline CDR1 and CDR2 sequences are LNHDA and SQIVND (reference sequence). With 5 bases clipped from V and 2 bases from J, the junction kept 8 bases outside the gene matches. CDR3 in DNA: TGTGCCAGTAGTTCCTTCACAGGGGTTAACACTGAAGCTTTCTTT. This translates into CASSSFTGVNTEAFF.

This clone has only one observation. The V gene is TRBV18, the J gene TRBJ1-1; D gene ambiguous. The germline CDR1 and CDR2 sequences are KGHSH and LQKENI. Trimming took off 1 base at V and 0 bases at J, with 12 bases between the two ends. The CDR3 is made up of 16 amino acids. CDR3 loop: CASSPQGFGLNTEAFF. The CDR3 coding sequence is TGTGCCAGCTCACCACAGGGTTTCGGGTTGAACACTGAAGCTTTCTTT.

V gene TRBV14 combines with J gene TRBJ1-2, with D unclear. The CDR3 totals 12 residues. V lost 0 bases to trimming and J lost 5 bases, with 4 bases between them. Germline CDR1 SGHDN, CDR2 FVKESK. Here the CDR3 DNA reads TGTGCCAGCAGCCAAGATCTTTATGGCTACACCTTC. Its protein is CASSQDLYGYTF.

This chain joins TRBV21-1 and TRBJ1-5; the D call TRBD1 from the table was never checked on the DNA. TRBV21-1 constitutes a pseudogene. The CDR3 runs to 18 residues. The CDR3 sequence: CASSKEFWTGGGDQPQHF. CDR3 nucleotide sequence: TGTGCCAGCAGCAAAGAGTTCTGGACAGGGGGCGGGGATCAGCCCCAGCATTTT.

This chain uses TRBV7-6 with TRBJ1-5; D might be TRBD1 (6 bases). The germline V gene has CDR1 SGHVS and CDR2 FNYEAQ. This CDR3 comprises 19 residues. Trimming removed 5 bases from V and 0 bases from J, with 23 bases in between. The chain's CDR3 is CASSTTDDRLRYSNQPQHF. CDR3 in DNA: TGTGCCAGCAGCACAACGGACGACAGGCTCCGCTATAGCAATCAGCCCCAGCATTTT.

This CDR3 reads CASSEARGKIQRQETQYF. DNA for the CDR3: TGTGCCAGCAGTGAAGCGCGGGGTAAAATTCAGAGACAAGAGACCCAGTACTTC. The chain uses TRBV2 and TRBJ2-5; TRBD2 is a possible D gene (6 bases). The ends were cut back, 0 bases at V and 2 bases at J, with 19 bases in the middle. The CDR3 totals 18 residues. Germline CDR1 SNHLY, CDR2 FYNNEI.

V and J are TRBV30 and TRBJ1-2; TRBD1 matches 7 bases. Trimming took 0 bases from V and 6 from J; bases not matched to a gene: 7. The CDR3 spans 14 residues. The germline V gene has CDR1 GTSNPN and CDR2 SVGIG (reference sequence). CDR3 coding DNA: TGTGCCTGGAGTGTACCTGGCAGGGGGGATGGCTACACCTTC. It yields the protein CAWSVPGRGDGYTF.

J is TRBJ1-3 and V is TRBV30; D is uncertain. Germline-derived CDR1 and CDR2 are GTSNPN and SVGIG (reference sequence). The CDR3 runs 12 residues. V was clipped by 2 bases and J by 9 bases, with 11 bases between them. The CDR3 nucleotides read TGTGCCTGGAGTCCCGCAGAGCGCACCATATATTTT. Amino acid sequence: CAWSPAERTIYF. Filled out from reference TRBV30 and TRBJ1-3, the complete variable domain reads SQTIHQWPATLVQPVGSPLSLECTVEGTSNPNLYWYRQAAGRGLQLLFYSVGIGQISSEVPQNLSASRPQDRQFILSSKKLLLSDSGFYLCAWSPAERTIYFGEGSWLTVV.

This clone came up once. J is TRBJ1-2 and V is TRBV2; 9 bases are shared with TRBD1. The CDR3 sequence is 15 residues long. V lost 6 bases and J lost 6; bases outside the gene matches: 11. Germline V gene data show CDR1 as SNHLY and CDR2 as FYNNEI. This chain's CDR3 is CASRTGQGKVDGYTF. The CDR3 DNA reads as TGTGCCAGCAGGACCGGACAGGGGAAGGTTGATGGCTACACCTTC. Combining the CDR3 with reference TRBV2 and TRBJ1-2 gives the whole variable domain EPEVTQTPSHQVTQMGQEVILRCVPISNHLYFYWYRQILGQKVEFLVSFYNNEISEKSEIFDDQFSVERPDGSNFTLKIRSTKLEDSAMYFCASRTGQGKVDGYTFGSGTRLTVV.

The chain recombines TRBV2 with TRBJ2-1, with a possible D match to TRBD2 (6 bases). The CDR3 sequence is 14 residues long. The germline V and J ends were trimmed by 6 bases and 5 bases, with 14 bases remaining between them. CDR1 is SNHLY, CDR2 FYNNEI, per germline. CDR3 region: CASRLGLSNNEQFF. CDR3 nucleotides: TGTGCCAGCAGGTTGGGACTCTCTAACAATGAGCAGTTCTTC.

This clone has more than one count but fewer than ten. The gene calls are TRBV11-2 and TRBJ1-1, with D unclear. Per the germline V gene, CDR1 is SGHAT and CDR2 is FQNNGV. Trimming cost V 1 base and J 5 bases, with 11 bases left between them. The length of the CDR3 is 14 residues. The CDR3 reads CASSLVAGGTEAFF. CDR3 sequence (DNA): TGTGCCAGCAGCTTAGTAGCAGGAGGGACTGAAGCTTTCTTT.

V usage is TRBV10-3 and J usage is TRBJ1-2; no firm D call. There are 12 residues in the CDR3. Per the germline V gene, CDR1 is ENHRY and CDR2 is SYGVKD. V was cut by 3 bases and J by 6 bases, with 8 bases left in between. CDR3 sequence: CAISDPIDGYTF. The DNA of the CDR3 is TGTGCCATCAGTGACCCAATTGATGGCTACACCTTC.

The chain joins TRBV10-3 to TRBJ2-7; a weak D match, TRBD2 (5 bases). V dropped 2 bases and J dropped 0 bases, with 5 bases sitting between them. Looked up from germline, CDR1 is ENHRY and CDR2 is SYGVKD. The CDR3 sequence is 13 residues long. Written as DNA, the CDR3 is TGTGCCATCAGTGAGCGGGGCTCCTACGAGCAGTACGTC. As protein: CAISERGSYEQYV.

The chain links TRBV2 to TRBJ1-6, with D hard to call. Between the trimmed V and J ends, which lost 2 bases and 10 bases, there was a span of 9 bases. This CDR3 is 13 amino acids long. Looked up from germline, CDR1 is SNHLY and CDR2 is FYNNEI. In DNA form, the CDR3 reads TGTGCCAGCAGTGAATCCAGGAACTCACCCCTCCACTTT. This gives the protein CASSESRNSPLHF.

The chain has TRBV2 and TRBJ1-5, with D possibly matching TRBD1 (5 bases). Trimming removed 4 bases at V and 7 bases at J, with 17 bases between. Germline CDR1 and CDR2: SNHLY and FYNNEI. CDR3 length equals 15 residues. This CDR3 reads CASSATINRLQPQHF. The CDR3 DNA reads as TGTGCCAGCAGTGCTACAATCAACAGGCTCCAGCCCCAGCATTTT.

This rearrangement joins TRBV12-3 or TRBV12-4 to TRBJ1-5, with 7 bases matching TRBD1. Trimming cost V 7 bases and J 7 bases; bases outside gene matches: 4. The CDR3 contains 12 residues. Here the CDR3 DNA reads TGTGCCAGCACTCAGGGGGTGCAGCCCCAGCATTTT. Amino acid sequence: CASTQGVQPQHF.

This clone has just one count. The V gene is TRBV7-9, the J gene TRBJ2-5; D unresolved. Trimming left V 5 bases short and J 3 bases short, with 13 bases between. There are 14 residues in the CDR3. CDR1 and CDR2 (germline): SEHNR, FQNEAQ (reference sequence). The CDR3 nucleotides read TGTGCCAGCAGCCGCCCTATGCGCAAAGAGACCCAGTACTTC. The encoded protein is CASSRPMRKETQYF.

The V and J genes are TRBV20-1 and TRBJ2-3; 9 positions match TRBD2. Germline V gene sequence: CDR1 DFQATT, CDR2 SNEGSKA (reference sequence). J gave up 0 bases and V 3 bases, and 4 bases lay outside the gene matches. This CDR3 comprises 15 residues. This CDR3 reads CSASISGRSTDTQYF. The CDR3 DNA is TGCAGTGCTAGTATTAGCGGGAGAAGCACAGATACGCAGTATTTT.